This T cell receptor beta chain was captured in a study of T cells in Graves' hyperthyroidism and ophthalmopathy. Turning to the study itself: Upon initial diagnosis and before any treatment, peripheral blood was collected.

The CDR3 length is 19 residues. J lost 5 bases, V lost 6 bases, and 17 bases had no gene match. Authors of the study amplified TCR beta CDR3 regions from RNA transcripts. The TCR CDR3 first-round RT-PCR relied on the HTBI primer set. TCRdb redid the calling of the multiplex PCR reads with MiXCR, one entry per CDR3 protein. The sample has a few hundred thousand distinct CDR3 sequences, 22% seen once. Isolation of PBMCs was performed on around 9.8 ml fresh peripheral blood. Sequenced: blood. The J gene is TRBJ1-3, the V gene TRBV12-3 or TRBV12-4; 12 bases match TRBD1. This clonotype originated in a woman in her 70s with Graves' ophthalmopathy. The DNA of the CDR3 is TGTGCCAGCAGGCCAGCCGGGACAGGGGGCAGAAAGATGAGAAACACCATATATTTT. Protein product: CASRPAGTGGRKMRNTIYF.